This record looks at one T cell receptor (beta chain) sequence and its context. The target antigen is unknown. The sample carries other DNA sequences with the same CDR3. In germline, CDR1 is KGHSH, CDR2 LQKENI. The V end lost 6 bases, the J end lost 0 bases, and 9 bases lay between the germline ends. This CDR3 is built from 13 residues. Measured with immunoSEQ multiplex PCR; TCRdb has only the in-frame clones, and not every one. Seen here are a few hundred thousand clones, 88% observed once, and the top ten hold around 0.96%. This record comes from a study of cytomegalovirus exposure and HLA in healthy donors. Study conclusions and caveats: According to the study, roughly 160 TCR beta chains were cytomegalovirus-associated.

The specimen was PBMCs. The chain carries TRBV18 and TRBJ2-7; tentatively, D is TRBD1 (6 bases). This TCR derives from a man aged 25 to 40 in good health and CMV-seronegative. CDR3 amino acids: CASSPDSSYEQYF. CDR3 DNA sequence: TGTGCCAGCTCTCCGGACAGCTCCTACGAGCAGTACTTC.